This is a list of T cell receptor beta chains from one sample in a study of blood T cell repertoires in COVID-19. Data came from immunoSEQ multiplex PCR; TCRdb stores just in-frame clones and leaves some out. The sample includes 60,000 to 85,000 clones, roughly 91% of them seen just once. The source material was peripheral blood. The receptor set was obtained from a woman of 80 years or more with active or convalescent COVID-19. Both conserved end residues are part of each CDR3. A D gene is named only where the DNA matches it firmly.

D gene: TRBD1; V gene: TRBV29-1; J gene: TRBJ1-1; CDR3 protein: CSAVHQGDSEAFF
D gene: -; V gene: TRBV29-1; J gene: TRBJ2-1; CDR3 protein: CSVPWDTPYNEQFF
D gene: TRBD2; V gene: TRBV29-1; J gene: TRBJ2-3; CDR3 protein: CSVEPGAGGTDTQYF
D gene: TRBD1; V gene: TRBV2; J gene: TRBJ1-3; CDR3 protein: CASTQITGVGNTIYF
D gene: -; V gene: TRBV19; J gene: TRBJ2-2; CDR3 protein: CASSVGGIETGELFF
D gene: TRBD2; V gene: TRBV27; J gene: TRBJ2-4; CDR3 protein: CASSPGGILAKNIQYF
D gene: -; V gene: TRBV9; J gene: TRBJ2-7; CDR3 protein: CASSVIGFSEQYF
D gene: TRBD1; V gene: TRBV7-2; J gene: TRBJ2-5; CDR3 protein: CASSLQSRDRKETQYF
D gene: -; V gene: TRBV5-4; J gene: TRBJ2-7; CDR3 protein: CASSSPLGGRGASSEQYF
D gene: -; V gene: TRBV13; J gene: TRBJ1-2; CDR3 protein: CASSSRTVYGYTF
D gene: -; V gene: TRBV9; J gene: TRBJ2-7; CDR3 protein: CASSVELLSLYEQYF
D gene: TRBD1; V gene: TRBV19; J gene: TRBJ1-5; CDR3 protein: CASSRTGPNQPQHF
D gene: TRBD1; V gene: TRBV4-3; J gene: TRBJ2-2; CDR3 protein: CASRSRGRAGELFF
D gene: TRBD1; V gene: TRBV4-3; J gene: TRBJ1-1; CDR3 protein: CASSQDPSGGDTEAFF
D gene: TRBD1; V gene: TRBV11-2; J gene: TRBJ1-1; CDR3 protein: CASSMGQGGANTEAFF
D gene: TRBD1; V gene: TRBV3-1/TRBV3-2; J gene: TRBJ2-7; CDR3 protein: CASSRRQGEQYF
D gene: -; V gene: TRBV29-1; J gene: TRBJ2-1; CDR3 protein: CSVAGPANNEQFF
D gene: -; V gene: TRBV19; J gene: TRBJ2-1; CDR3 protein: CASSIGASRSEQFF
D gene: TRBD1; V gene: TRBV6-5; J gene: TRBJ1-4; CDR3 protein: CATKRGQENEKLFF
D gene: TRBD1; V gene: TRBV27; J gene: TRBJ1-2; CDR3 protein: CASSYRGSYGYTF
D gene: -; V gene: TRBV5-5; J gene: TRBJ2-3; CDR3 protein: CASSLGLAPDTQYF
D gene: TRBD1; V gene: TRBV29-1; J gene: TRBJ2-1; CDR3 protein: CSVKYGTGYNEQFF
D gene: -; V gene: TRBV5-8; J gene: TRBJ1-2; CDR3 protein: CALRSRETFGGYTF
D gene: TRBD2; V gene: TRBV6-5; J gene: TRBJ2-7; CDR3 protein: CASSFSGGEQYF
D gene: -; V gene: TRBV29-1; J gene: TRBJ2-5; CDR3 protein: CSVEDVRVQETQYF
D gene: -; V gene: TRBV12-3/TRBV12-4; J gene: TRBJ2-7; CDR3 protein: CASRQAPSYEQYF
D gene: -; V gene: TRBV29-1; J gene: TRBJ2-5; CDR3 protein: CSVVGNRYGQPPETQYF
D gene: -; V gene: TRBV29-1; J gene: TRBJ1-1; CDR3 protein: CSVLRDLNTEAFF